Listed below are T cell receptor beta chains from one sample, sequenced in a study of blood T cell repertoires in COVID-19. Only in-frame clones appear in the TCRdb table, and some are missing; sequencing was by immunoSEQ multiplex PCR. The sample contains fewer than 15,000 clones, 90% of which appear only once. Sequenced: peripheral blood. Receptors originate from a human donor with active COVID-19. The donor label of this sample is uncertain. Both conserved end residues are part of each CDR3. D genes are given only for firm matches. Where a row states a size, it is once, few, many or the class of an expanded clone; other rows omit it.

D	length	V	J	size	DNA	CDR3
NA	16	TRBV27	TRBJ1-2	few	TGTGCCAGCAGTACCCCCCGGGAGGGGCCCATATCTGGCTACACCTTC	CASSTPREGPISGYTF
NA	14	TRBV11-2	TRBJ1-2	NA	TGTGCCAGCGGCTTAATTGGGGGGAACTATGGCTACACCTTC	CASGLIGGNYGYTF
NA	14	TRBV28	TRBJ1-6	NA	TGTGCCAGCAGTAGGTCAGGGTCTGGCTCACCCCTCCACTTT	CASSRSGSGSPLHF
NA	17	TRBV7-9	TRBJ2-7	NA	TGTGCCAGCAGCTACGGACAGGGAGGGAAGTGGGTCGACGAGCAGTACTTC	CASSYGQGGKWVDEQYF
NA	11	TRBV30	TRBJ1-1	NA	TGTGCCTGTTGGGGGCTGACTGAAGCTTTCTTT	CACWGLTEAFF
TRBD1	15	TRBV4-2	TRBJ2-7	NA	TGTGCCAGCAGCCCCTCCAAGGGGGCAGCCTACGAGCAGTACTTC	CASSPSKGAAYEQYF
NA	11	TRBV20-1	TRBJ2-5	NA	TGCAGTGCCCCTCGCGGGGAGACCCAGTACTTC	CSAPRGETQYF
TRBD1	13	TRBV6-5	TRBJ2-7	medium-sized	TGTGCCAGCAGAAGGACAGGGAGCCACGAGCAGTACTTC	CASRRTGSHEQYF
NA	13	TRBV29-1	TRBJ1-1	NA	TGCAGCGTTGAAGTAAATAGAGTCCCTGAAGCTTTCTTT	CSVEVNRVPEAFF
NA	13	TRBV4-2	TRBJ2-2	NA	TGTGCCAGCAGCCAGACCCTAGCGGGGGAGCTGTTTTTT	CASSQTLAGELFF
TRBD1	15	TRBV7-2	TRBJ2-7	NA	TGTGCCAGCAGACCTGGGACAGGCGACTCCTACGAGCAGTACTTC	CASRPGTGDSYEQYF
TRBD1	16	TRBV5-8	TRBJ1-2	few	TGTGCCAGCAGCAATCGTCCGGGACAGGGGCCTCATGGCTACACCTTC	CASSNRPGQGPHGYTF
TRBD1	15	TRBV4-3	TRBJ2-7	once	TGCGCCAGCAGCCAATCCGGACAGGACCTGGACGAGCAGTACTTC	CASSQSGQDLDEQYF
NA	16	TRBV6-5	TRBJ2-7	once	TGTGCCAGCAGTTTCCTGACCGGGACACCCGGATCCGAGCAGTACTTC	CASSFLTGTPGSEQYF
TRBD1	11	TRBV7-3	TRBJ1-2	NA	TGTGCCAGCAGCTCCGGGACAGGGGTCACCTTC	CASSSGTGVTF
NA	12	TRBV5-8	TRBJ2-3	NA	TGTGCCAGCAGCATAGACTCCGGAGCGCAGTATTTT	CASSIDSGAQYF
NA	13	TRBV3-1/TRBV3-2	TRBJ2-7	NA	TGTGCCAGCAGCCCTCGGGACTCCTACGAGCAGTACTTC	CASSPRDSYEQYF
TRBD1	16	TRBV5-1	TRBJ1-3	NA	TGCGCCAGCAGCCAGGGACAGGGGAGGACTGGAAACACCATATATTTT	CASSQGQGRTGNTIYF
TRBD1	13	TRBV5-4	TRBJ2-5	NA	TGTGCCAGCAGCTTAGACAGGGAACAGACCCAGTACTTC	CASSLDREQTQYF
TRBD2	17	TRBV25-1	TRBJ2-1	NA	TGTGCCAGCAGTGAGCCTAGCGGGGGGGCCAGCTACAATGAGCAGTTCTTC	CASSEPSGGASYNEQFF
TRBD1	17	TRBV23-1	TRBJ1-3	NA	TGCGCCAGCAGTCAAAACCAGGGACAGGGACTCGGAAACACCATATATTTT	CASSQNQGQGLGNTIYF
TRBD1	15	TRBV27	TRBJ2-3	NA	TGTGCCAGCAGTCTTCGGGACAGGAGGGCAGATACGCAGTATTTT	CASSLRDRRADTQYF
TRBD2	17	TRBV4-1	TRBJ2-1	NA	TGCGCCAGCAGCCCTAAACCGGGACTAGCGGGGGTCGATGAGCAGTTCTTC	CASSPKPGLAGVDEQFF
TRBD1	14	TRBV7-2	TRBJ1-5	NA	TGTGCCAGCAGCGACAGGGGGCGCGGTCAGCCCCAGCATTTT	CASSDRGRGQPQHF
NA	15	TRBV7-9	TRBJ2-3	once	TGTGCCAGCAGCCCCGACATTTCTAGCACAGATACGCAGTATTTT	CASSPDISSTDTQYF
NA	15	TRBV3-1/TRBV3-2	TRBJ1-3	NA	TGTGCCAGCACCCAGAGAGAGGCGCTTGGAAACACCATATATTTT	CASTQREALGNTIYF
TRBD1	14	TRBV30	TRBJ2-7	NA	TGTGCCTGGAGTGTAGCAGGGGGTCGAAACGAGCAGTACTTC	CAWSVAGGRNEQYF
NA	16	TRBV5-1	TRBJ1-1	NA	TGCGCCAGCAGCCCCCGGCCCGCAGGCATGAACACTGAAGCTTTCTTT	CASSPRPAGMNTEAFF
NA	19	TRBV19	TRBJ2-2	NA	TGTGCCAGTAAAGGAGGGAGGCAGCAAACCGGGGCGAACACCGGGGAGCTGTTTTTT	CASKGGRQQTGANTGELFF